This T cell receptor beta chain was sequenced during a study of blood T cell repertoires in COVID-19. Study context: Both acute and convalescent COVID-19 samples were obtained from the United States, Italy and Spain. Nucleic acid was either cDNA or gDNA, and it came from T cells, B-cell-depleted T cells, or PBMCs.

The protocol was immunoSEQ multiplex PCR, while the TCRdb copy is restricted to in-frame clones and leaves out a portion. The sample carries about 200,000 clones, 94% recorded once. V lost 7 bases and J 2 bases, leaving 12 bases between the germline ends. The CDR3 has 13 amino acids. Germline assignment: CDR1 LNHDA and CDR2 SQIVND (reference sequence). The sample was peripheral blood. This rearrangement joins TRBV19 to TRBJ2-7, with D tentatively TRBD1 (6 bases). The source of this sequence is a man aged 25-40 years with COVID-19, enrolled during active disease. The chain's CDR3 is CASTDRYTYEQYF. The CDR3 nucleotides read TGTGCCAGTACTGACAGGTATACCTACGAGCAGTACTTC.